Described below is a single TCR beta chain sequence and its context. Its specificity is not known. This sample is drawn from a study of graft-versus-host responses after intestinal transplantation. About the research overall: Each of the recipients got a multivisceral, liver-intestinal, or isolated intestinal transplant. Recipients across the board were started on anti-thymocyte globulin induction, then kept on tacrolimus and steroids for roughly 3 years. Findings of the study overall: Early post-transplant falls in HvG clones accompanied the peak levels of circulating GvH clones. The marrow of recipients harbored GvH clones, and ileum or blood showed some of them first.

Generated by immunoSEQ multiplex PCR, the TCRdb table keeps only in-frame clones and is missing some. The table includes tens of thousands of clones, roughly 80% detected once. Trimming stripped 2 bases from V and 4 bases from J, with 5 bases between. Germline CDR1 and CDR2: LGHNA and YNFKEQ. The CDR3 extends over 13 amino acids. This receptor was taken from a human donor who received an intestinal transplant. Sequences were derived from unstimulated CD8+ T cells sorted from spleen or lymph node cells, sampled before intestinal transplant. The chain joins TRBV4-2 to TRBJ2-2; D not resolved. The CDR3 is CASSQFGTGELFF. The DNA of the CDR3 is TGTGCCAGCAGCCAATTCGGCACCGGGGAGCTGTTTTTT.